These 23 T cell receptor beta chains were all obtained from the same sample, sequenced in a study of T cells expressing NK-cell markers. TCRdb reprocessed the 5' RACE reads; each CDR3 protein has one entry and no DNA is given. The sample holds about 440,000 distinct CDR3 sequences. The sample comprised blood T cells: a sorted CD56 or NKG2C T cell subset, CD4+ or CD8+ T cells, or bulk PBMC T cells (not recorded which). All receptors derive from a woman aged 18 to 75 in good health.

The rearrangement joins TRBV29-1 to TRBJ2-3. The CDR3 spans 12 residues. The germline gives CDR1 SQVTM, CDR2 ANQGSEA. The CDR3 region is CSVGWNTDTQYF.

V is TRBV7-2 and J is TRBJ1-1. The germline gives CDR1 SGHTA, CDR2 FQGNSA. The CDR3 is made up of 15 amino acids. The CDR3 sequence: CASSLAGFGNTEAFF.

V and J are TRBV4-2 and TRBJ2-2; TCRdb proposes TRBD2, but this gene call is untestable without DNA. Germline CDR1 LGHNA, CDR2 YNFKEQ. The CDR3 covers 17 residues. Here the CDR3 reads CASSQDGLAGDHGELFF.

The chain links TRBV7-2 to TRBJ2-7; TCRdb's D gene call, TRBD2, goes unchecked for lack of DNA. From germline, CDR1 is SGHTA and CDR2 FQGNSA. CDR3 length equals 14 residues. CDR3 amino acids: CASSSTSGPYEQYF. Full variable domain (remainder filled in from reference TRBV7-2 and TRBJ2-7): GAGVSQSPSNKVTEKGKDVELRCDPISGHTALYWYRQSLGQGLEFLIYFQGNSAPDKSGLPSDRFSAERTGGSVSTLTIQRTQQEDSAVYLCASSSTSGPYEQYFGPGTRLTVT.

The chain carries TRBV3-1 and TRBJ1-2; TCRdb gives TRBD1 as the D gene, but with no DNA this cannot be confirmed. The CDR3 is 15 residues long. Germline-derived CDR1 and CDR2 are LGHDT and YNNKEL (reference sequence). The CDR3 reads CASSQGRGKWYGYTF.

The chain employs TRBV5-4 and TRBJ2-1; TCRdb names TRBD1, which stays unverified in the absence of DNA. CDR1 SGHNT and CDR2 YYREEE come from the germline V gene (reference sequence). This CDR3 has 15 residues. CDR3 loop: CASSLDSGGYNEQFF.

This chain uses TRBV4-3 with TRBJ1-2. The germline gives CDR1 LGHNA, CDR2 YSLEER. The CDR3 has 15 amino acids. CDR3 protein: CASSQDRDLALGYTF.

CDR3 sequence: CASSPAQLNYGYTF. V usage is TRBV18 and J usage is TRBJ1-2; the D gene TCRdb calls, TRBD1, cannot be checked with no DNA. CDR3 length: 14 residues. Germline V gene lookup returns CDR1 KGHSH and CDR2 LQKENI.

The J gene is TRBJ2-7, the V gene TRBV7-2. Germline loops: CDR1 SGHTA, CDR2 FQGNSA. CDR3 length: 11 residues. The CDR3 sequence is CASSSKFEQYF.

The chain recombines TRBV20-1 with TRBJ2-4; TCRdb indicates TRBD1, and absent DNA this call remains unverified. Germline loops: CDR1 DFQATT, CDR2 SNEGSKA (reference sequence). The CDR3 totals 14 residues. The CDR3 sequence: CSARGGEGKNIQYF.

The genes are TRBV27 and TRBJ2-1; the TCRdb D gene call, TRBD2, has no DNA to confirm it. Germline V CDR1 and CDR2: MNHEY, SMNVEV (reference sequence). The CDR3 has 16 amino acids. CDR3 amino acids: CASSFPGLAGHGEQFF.

The chain is built from TRBV11-2 and TRBJ2-3; TCRdb reports TRBD2, a call that lacks DNA to check it against. CDR1 is SGHAT and CDR2 is FQNNGV in the germline V gene. The CDR3 has 19 amino acids. The CDR3: CASSLERAGGPYYTDTQYF.

The V call is TRBV20-1, the J call TRBJ1-2; TCRdb outputs TRBD1, but without DNA this stays unchecked. Per the germline V gene, CDR1 is DFQATT and CDR2 is SNEGSKA (reference sequence). The CDR3 is 13 residues long. The CDR3 sequence: CSARDGGGYGYTF.

The chain employs TRBV5-1 and TRBJ2-3; TCRdb selects TRBD2, and the lack of DNA leaves this call unchecked. There are 15 residues in the CDR3. Germline-derived CDR1 and CDR2 are SGHRS and YFSETQ. The CDR3 loop is CASLRGGGSPDTQYF.

This chain uses TRBV2 with TRBJ2-1; TCRdb indicates TRBD1, and absent DNA this call remains unverified. Germline values: CDR1 SNHLY, CDR2 FYNNEI. This CDR3 comprises 15 residues. The CDR3: CASMKSGGTYNEQFF.

The V call is TRBV7-2, the J call TRBJ2-3; TCRdb names TRBD1, which stays unverified in the absence of DNA. This CDR3 has 13 amino acids. Germline CDR1 is SGHTA and CDR2 is FQGNSA. Here the CDR3 reads CASTSGGEDTQYF.

The gene calls are TRBV30 and TRBJ2-3; TCRdb indicates TRBD1, and absent DNA this call remains unverified. The CDR3 spans 13 residues. The germline CDR1 and CDR2 sequences are GTSNPN and SVGIG (reference sequence). CDR3 residues: CASDRGGTDTQYF.

CDR3 in amino acids: CSASPIGGTDTQYF. The V and J genes are TRBV20-1 and TRBJ2-3. The CDR3 consists of 14 residues. Germline V CDR1 and CDR2: DFQATT, SNEGSKA (reference sequence).

The rearrangement uses TRBV6-1 and TRBJ1-1. The germline gives CDR1 MNHNS, CDR2 SASEGT. The CDR3 contains 16 residues. The CDR3 sequence: CASSPLGRELNTEAFF.

This rearrangement joins TRBV28 to TRBJ2-7; without DNA, the TCRdb call of TRBD2 cannot be checked. The CDR3 runs to 14 residues. Germline CDR1 is MDHEN and CDR2 is SYDVKM. The chain's CDR3 is CASGTGGRSHEQYF. The variable domain in full, with the rest retrieved from reference TRBV28 and TRBJ2-7, is DVKVTQSSRYLVKRTGEKVFLECVQDMDHENMFWYRQDPGLGLRLIYFSYDVKMKEKGDIPEGYSVSREKKERFSLILESASTNQTSMYLCASGTGGRSHEQYFGPGTRLTVT.

V gene TRBV28 combines with J gene TRBJ2-5. This CDR3 has 13 residues. CDR1 MDHEN and CDR2 SYDVKM come from the germline V gene. CDR3 loop: CASRTNFGETQYF. Full variable domain (outside the CDR3, taken from reference TRBV28 and TRBJ2-5): DVKVTQSSRYLVKRTGEKVFLECVQDMDHENMFWYRQDPGLGLRLIYFSYDVKMKEKGDIPEGYSVSREKKERFSLILESASTNQTSMYLCASRTNFGETQYFGPGTRLLVL.

V is TRBV7-9 and J is TRBJ2-1; TCRdb reports TRBD2, a call that lacks DNA to check it against. CDR1 is SEHNR and CDR2 is FQNEAQ in the germline V gene (reference sequence). The CDR3 is 17 residues long. Here the CDR3 reads CASSPPTSGGTYNEQFF.

This chain links TRBV29-1 with TRBJ1-4; TCRdb names TRBD1, which stays unverified in the absence of DNA. The CDR3 consists of 16 residues. Germline V lookup: CDR1 SQVTM, CDR2 ANQGSEA. The CDR3: CSVEDFRGDVLEKLFF.